This T cell receptor beta chain was observed in a study of T cells and Merkel cell carcinoma outcomes. The CDR3 extends over 16 amino acids. Per the germline V gene, CDR1 is MGHRA and CDR2 is YSYEKL. The V end was cut by 0 bases, the J end by 2 bases, with 11 bases between. Profiled with immunoSEQ multiplex PCR; TCRdb holds only in-frame clones, not every one. This sample yields about 6,000 clones, of which approximately 75% are seen a single time; under 6.5% belongs to the top ten. The chain joins TRBV4-1 to TRBJ2-1; D is uncertain. This sequence was found in a human donor with Merkel cell carcinoma. The sample comprised tumor tissue from Merkel cell carcinoma. The CDR3 bases are TGCGCCAGCAGCCAAGATGGACGGGCGGCCTACAATGAGCAGTTCTTC. It yields the protein CASSQDGRAAYNEQFF.